This T cell receptor beta chain was retrieved from a study of blood T cell repertoires in COVID-19. The wider study: Sources were T cells, B-cell-depleted T cells, or PBMCs; the material itself was cDNA or gDNA.

Original processing notes: Reference gene primer amplification gave nucleated cell count estimates. Profiling relied on immunoSEQ multiplex PCR, and the TCRdb table lists in-frame clones only, not all of them. V, J and clone size are taken as reported in that table, and D and trimming were inferred from the DNA itself. The repertoire holds around 130,000 clones, about 86% seen once, with around 2.1% in the top ten. The CDR3 sequence is 15 residues long. Per the germline V gene, CDR1 is SQVTM and CDR2 is ANQGSEA. Deletions cut 4 bases from V and 8 bases from J, with 23 bases between. The chain has TRBV29-1 and TRBJ1-2, with D possibly matching TRBD1 (5 bases). The clonotype comes from a woman aged 45-59 years with acute or convalescent COVID-19. The specimen was peripheral blood. CDR3 region: CSVVLTQGAGLGYTF. The DNA for the CDR3 is TGCAGCGTTGTTTTGACCCAGGGCGCCGGATTGGGCTACACCTTC.